This TCR beta chain was retrieved from a study of T cell responses to AZD1222 COVID-19 vaccine. Turning to this clone: Its specificity is unknown.

Study-wide results and caveats: Close to half of spike-specific TCRs reportedly recognize unmutated variant regions. Every sample of the repertoires postdated the peak T cell response.

Germline loops: CDR1 SNHLY, CDR2 FYNNEI. This CDR3 is built from 11 residues. Trimming removed 2 bases from V and 15 bases from J, with 11 bases in between. The repertoire was sequenced with immunoSEQ multiplex PCR; TCRdb's copy has only in-frame clones and lacks some. This table has 100,000 to 150,000 clones, 92% appearing once. The V gene is TRBV2, the J gene TRBJ1-3, with unresolved D. The sequences come from peripheral blood, collected on day 0 of AZD1222 vaccination. This clonotype was sampled from an adult in good health. CDR3 sequence (DNA): TGTGCCAGCAGTGAAAGTTCCATCGCATATTTT. Translated: CASSESSIAYF.